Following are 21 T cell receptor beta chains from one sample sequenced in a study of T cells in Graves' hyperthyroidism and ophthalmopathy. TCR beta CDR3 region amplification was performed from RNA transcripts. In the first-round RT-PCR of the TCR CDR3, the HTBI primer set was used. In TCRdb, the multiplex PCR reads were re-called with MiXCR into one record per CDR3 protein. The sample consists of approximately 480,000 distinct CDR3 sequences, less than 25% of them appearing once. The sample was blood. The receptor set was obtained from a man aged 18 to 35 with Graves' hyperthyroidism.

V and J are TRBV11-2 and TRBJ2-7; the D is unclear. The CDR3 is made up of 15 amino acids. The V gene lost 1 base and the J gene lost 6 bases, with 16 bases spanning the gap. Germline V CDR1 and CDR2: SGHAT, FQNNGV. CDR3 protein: CASSLVLGRYSEQYF. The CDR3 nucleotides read TGTGCCAGCAGCTTAGTCCTAGGACGCTACTCCGAGCAGTACTTC.

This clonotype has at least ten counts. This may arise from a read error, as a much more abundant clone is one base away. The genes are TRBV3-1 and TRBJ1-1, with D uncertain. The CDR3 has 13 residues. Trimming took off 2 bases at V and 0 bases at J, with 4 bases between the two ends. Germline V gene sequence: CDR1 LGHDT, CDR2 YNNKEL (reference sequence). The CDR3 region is CASSQQLNTEAFF. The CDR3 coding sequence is TGTGCCAGCAGCCAACAGTTGAACACTGAAGCTTTCTTT. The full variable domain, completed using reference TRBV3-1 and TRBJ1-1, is DTAVSQTPKYLVTQMGNDKSIKCEQNLGHDTMYWYKQDSKKFLKIMFSYNNKELIINETVPNRFSPKSPDKAHLNLHINSLELGDSAVYFCASSQQLNTEAFFGQGTRLTVV.

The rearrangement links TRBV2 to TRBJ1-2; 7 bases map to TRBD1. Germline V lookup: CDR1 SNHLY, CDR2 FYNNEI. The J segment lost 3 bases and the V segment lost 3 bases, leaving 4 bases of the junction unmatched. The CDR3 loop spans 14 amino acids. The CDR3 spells CASSDPDRDYGYTF. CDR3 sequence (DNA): TGTGCCAGCAGTGACCCAGACAGGGACTATGGCTACACCTTC. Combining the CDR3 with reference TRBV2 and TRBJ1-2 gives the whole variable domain EPEVTQTPSHQVTQMGQEVILRCVPISNHLYFYWYRQILGQKVEFLVSFYNNEISEKSEIFDDQFSVERPDGSNFTLKIRSTKLEDSAMYFCASSDPDRDYGYTFGSGTRLTVV.

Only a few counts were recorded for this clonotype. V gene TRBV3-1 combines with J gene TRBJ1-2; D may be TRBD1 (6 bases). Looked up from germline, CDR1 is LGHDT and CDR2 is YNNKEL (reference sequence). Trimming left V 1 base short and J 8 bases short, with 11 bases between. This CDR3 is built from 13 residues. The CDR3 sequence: CASSQARGLGYTF. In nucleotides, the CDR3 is TGTGCCAGCAGCCAAGCCCGGGGGCTGGGCTACACCTTC.

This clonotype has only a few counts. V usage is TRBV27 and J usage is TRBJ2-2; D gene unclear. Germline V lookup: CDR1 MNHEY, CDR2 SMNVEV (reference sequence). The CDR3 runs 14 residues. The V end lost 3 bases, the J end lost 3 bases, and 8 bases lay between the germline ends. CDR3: CASSFIGDTGELFF. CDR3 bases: TGTGCCAGCAGTTTTATAGGAGACACCGGGGAGCTGTTTTTT.

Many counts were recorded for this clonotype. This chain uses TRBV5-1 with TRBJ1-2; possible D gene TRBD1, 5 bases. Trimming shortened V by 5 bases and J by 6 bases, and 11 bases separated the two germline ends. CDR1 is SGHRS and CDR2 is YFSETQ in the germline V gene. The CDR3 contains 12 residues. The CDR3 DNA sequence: TGCGCCAGCAGTCCGGACATAAATGGCTACACCTTC. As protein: CASSPDINGYTF.

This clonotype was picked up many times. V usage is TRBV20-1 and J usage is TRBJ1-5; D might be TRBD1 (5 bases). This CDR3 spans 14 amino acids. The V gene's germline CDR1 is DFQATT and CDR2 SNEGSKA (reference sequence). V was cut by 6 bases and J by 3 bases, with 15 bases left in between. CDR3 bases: TGCAGTGCCCCGCTCGCGGGGACCAATCAGCCCCAGCATTTT. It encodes CSAPLAGTNQPQHF.

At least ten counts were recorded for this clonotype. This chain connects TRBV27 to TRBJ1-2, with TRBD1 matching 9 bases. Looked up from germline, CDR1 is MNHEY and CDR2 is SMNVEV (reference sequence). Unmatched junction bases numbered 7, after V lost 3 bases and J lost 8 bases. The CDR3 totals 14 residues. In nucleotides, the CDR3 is TGTGCCAGCAGTTTTTCCGGACAGGGGAGCGGCTACACCTTC. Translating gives CASSFSGQGSGYTF.

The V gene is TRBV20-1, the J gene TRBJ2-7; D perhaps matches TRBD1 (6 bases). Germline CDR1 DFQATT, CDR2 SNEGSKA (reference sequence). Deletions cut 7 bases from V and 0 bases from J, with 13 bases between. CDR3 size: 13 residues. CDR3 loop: CSVYRDTSYEQYF. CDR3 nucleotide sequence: TGCAGTGTTTATCGGGACACCTCCTACGAGCAGTACTTC.

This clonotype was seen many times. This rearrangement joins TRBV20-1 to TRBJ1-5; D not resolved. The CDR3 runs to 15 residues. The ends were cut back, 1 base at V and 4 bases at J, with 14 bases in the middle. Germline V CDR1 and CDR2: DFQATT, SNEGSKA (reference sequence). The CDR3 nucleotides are TGCAGTGCTAGAGCCCAACGGGATTTAAATCAGCCCCAGCATTTT. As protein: CSARAQRDLNQPQHF.

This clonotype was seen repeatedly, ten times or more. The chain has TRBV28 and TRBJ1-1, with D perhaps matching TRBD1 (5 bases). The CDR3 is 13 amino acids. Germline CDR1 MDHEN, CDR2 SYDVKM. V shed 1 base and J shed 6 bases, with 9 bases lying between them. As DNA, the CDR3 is TGTGCCAGCAGTTTATTTGGGGGGGCTGAAGCTTTCTTT. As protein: CASSLFGGAEAFF.

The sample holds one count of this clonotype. Here the CDR3 DNA reads TGTGCCAGCGGAGGCAGGGGAGGCAATCAGCCCCAGCATTTT. Protein sequence: CASGGRGGNQPQHF. The V and J genes are TRBV12-3 or TRBV12-4 and TRBJ1-5, with a possible D match to TRBD1 (6 bases). Trimming shortened V by 8 bases and J by 2 bases, and 13 bases separated the two germline ends. The CDR3 is made up of 14 amino acids.

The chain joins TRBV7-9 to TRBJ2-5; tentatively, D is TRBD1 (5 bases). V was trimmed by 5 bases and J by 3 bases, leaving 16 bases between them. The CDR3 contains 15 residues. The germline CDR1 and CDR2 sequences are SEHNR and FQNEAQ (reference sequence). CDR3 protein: CASSTDTVGKETQYF. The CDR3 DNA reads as TGTGCCAGCAGCACGGACACAGTGGGAAAAGAGACCCAGTACTTC.

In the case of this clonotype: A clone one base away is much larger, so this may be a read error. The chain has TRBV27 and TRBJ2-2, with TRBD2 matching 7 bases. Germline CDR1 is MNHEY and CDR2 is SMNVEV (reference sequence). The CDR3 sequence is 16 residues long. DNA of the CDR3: TGTGCCAGCAGTGTCCTTGGCGGGGAGGGTCCCGGGGAGCTGTGTTTT. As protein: CASSVLGGEGPGELCF.

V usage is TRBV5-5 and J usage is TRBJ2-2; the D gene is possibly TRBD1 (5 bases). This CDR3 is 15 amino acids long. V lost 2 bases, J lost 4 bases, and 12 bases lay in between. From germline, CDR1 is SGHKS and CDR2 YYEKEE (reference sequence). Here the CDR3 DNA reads TGTGCCAGCAGCTTCTCAGGGCAGGTCACCGGGGAGCTGTTTTTT. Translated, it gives CASSFSGQVTGELFF.

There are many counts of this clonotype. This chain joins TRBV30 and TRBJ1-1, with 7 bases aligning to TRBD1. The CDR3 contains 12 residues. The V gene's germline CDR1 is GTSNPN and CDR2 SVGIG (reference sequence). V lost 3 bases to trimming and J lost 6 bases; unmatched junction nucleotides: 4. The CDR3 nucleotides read TGTGCCTGGAGAAGACAGGGCGCTGAAGCTTTCTTT. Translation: CAWRRQGAEAFF.

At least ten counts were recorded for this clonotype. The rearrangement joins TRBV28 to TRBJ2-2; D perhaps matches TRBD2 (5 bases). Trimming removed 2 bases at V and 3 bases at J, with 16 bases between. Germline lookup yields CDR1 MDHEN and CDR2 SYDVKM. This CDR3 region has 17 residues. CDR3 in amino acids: CASSLGPGHGDTGELFF. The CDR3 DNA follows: TGTGCCAGCAGTTTAGGGCCTGGCCACGGGGACACCGGGGAGCTGTTTTTT. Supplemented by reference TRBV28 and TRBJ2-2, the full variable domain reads DVKVTQSSRYLVKRTGEKVFLECVQDMDHENMFWYRQDPGLGLRLIYFSYDVKMKEKGDIPEGYSVSREKKERFSLILESASTNQTSMYLCASSLGPGHGDTGELFFGEGSRLTVL.

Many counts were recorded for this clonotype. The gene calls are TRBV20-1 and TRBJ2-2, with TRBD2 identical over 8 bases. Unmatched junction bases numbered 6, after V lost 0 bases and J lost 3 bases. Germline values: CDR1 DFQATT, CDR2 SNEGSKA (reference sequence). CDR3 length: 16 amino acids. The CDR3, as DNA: TGCAGTGCTAGAGAGACCGGGACTAGTTACACCGGGGAGCTGTTTTTT. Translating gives CSARETGTSYTGELFF.

CDR3 residues: CASSLQGWDAFF. In DNA form, the CDR3 reads TGTGCCAGCAGCCTCCAGGGGTGGGACGCTTTCTTT. The chain is built from TRBV3-1 and TRBJ1-1, with a weak D call TRBD1 (6 bases). The CDR3 is 12 residues long. Germline assignment: CDR1 LGHDT and CDR2 YNNKEL (reference sequence). V was pared by 4 bases and J by 11 bases, with 14 bases between.

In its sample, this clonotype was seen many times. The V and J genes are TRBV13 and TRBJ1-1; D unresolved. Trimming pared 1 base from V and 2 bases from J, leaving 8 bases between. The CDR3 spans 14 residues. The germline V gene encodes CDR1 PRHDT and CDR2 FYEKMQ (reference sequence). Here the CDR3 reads CASSLAGENTEAFF. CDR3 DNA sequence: TGTGCCAGCAGCTTAGCGGGAGAAAACACTGAAGCTTTCTTT.

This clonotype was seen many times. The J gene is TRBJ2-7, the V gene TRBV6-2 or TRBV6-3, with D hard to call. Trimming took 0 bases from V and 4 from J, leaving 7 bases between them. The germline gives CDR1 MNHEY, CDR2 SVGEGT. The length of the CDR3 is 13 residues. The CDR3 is CASSYSRAYEQYF. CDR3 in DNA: TGTGCCAGCAGTTACTCGCGTGCGTACGAGCAGTACTTC.